Sequencing of this TCR beta chain was carried out in a study of CD8 T cells in Susac syndrome. Study-level findings and limits: By the study's own acknowledgment, its TCR sequencing and HLA analysis included relatively few individuals.

Reverse transcription of roughly 0.5 to 1 ug RNA used random hexamers. It was immunoSEQ multiplex PCR that amplified TCR beta CDR3 across 54 Vbeta and 13 Jbeta. TCRdb used MiXCR to reprocess the immunoSEQ multiplex PCR reads, holding one entry per CDR3 protein. The sample lists 150,000 to 200,000 distinct CDR3 sequences, about 95% occurring once. With 3 bases clipped from V and 5 bases from J, the junction kept 3 bases outside the gene matches. CDR3 length equals 12 residues. Germline CDR1 DFQATT, CDR2 SNEGSKA (reference sequence). CD8+ and CD4+ blood T cells underwent TCR beta sequencing. Bulk CD8+ and CD4+ cells came from magnetic negative isolation; CD8+ TEMRA by FACS. As concerns this clonotype: The antigen is not known.

The receptor comes from a human donor with multiple sclerosis. This rearrangement joins TRBV20-1 to TRBJ2-7, with TRBD2 matching 8 bases. Sequencing was performed on CD8+ T cells from PBMCs. The CDR3 DNA follows: TGCAGTGCTAGCGGGGGGGCCAACGAGCAGTACTTC. Protein: CSASGGANEQYF.